The 18 T cell receptor beta chains below all came from one sample that was sequenced in a study of blood T cell repertoires in COVID-19. Libraries were prepared by immunoSEQ multiplex PCR; TCRdb keeps only in-frame clonotypes and omits some of them. The sample has under 250,000 clones, roughly 80% seen once. Sequencing was carried out using peripheral blood. Source of these receptors: a woman of 80 years or more with acute or convalescent COVID-19.

The chain uses TRBV29-1 and TRBJ1-4; TRBD1 agrees at 7 bases. Germline CDR1 SQVTM, CDR2 ANQGSEA. This CDR3 has 14 amino acids. V gave up 6 bases and J gave up 8 bases; unmatched junction bases: 12. DNA of the CDR3: TGCAGCGTGGCTGTACAGGGGATTAAAGAAAAACTGTTTTTT. Translation gives CSVAVQGIKEKLFF.

This clone has only one observation. The rearrangement links TRBV30 to TRBJ1-6, with 8 nucleotides matching TRBD1. Germline V gene sequence: CDR1 GTSNPN, CDR2 SVGIG (reference sequence). With V trimmed by 0 bases and J by 6 bases, 4 bases remained unmatched. The CDR3 is 15 amino acids. CDR3 DNA: TGTGCCTGGAGTGTCCAGGGGGCGACTAATTCACCCCTCCACTTT. It specifies CAWSVQGATNSPLHF.

This clone has a single count. The chain has TRBV29-1 and TRBJ2-7, with 10 bases lining up with TRBD1. With 6 bases clipped from V and 5 bases from J, the junction kept 13 bases outside the gene matches. The length of the CDR3 is 15 residues. Looked up from germline, CDR1 is SQVTM and CDR2 is ANQGSEA. The CDR3 nucleotides read TGCAGCGTCAACGTAGGGGACAGGGGATCAAACGAGCAGTACTTC. Protein sequence: CSVNVGDRGSNEQYF.

This clone was detected only a few times. The CDR3 sequence: CAISAAGGGNQPQHF. As DNA, the CDR3 is TGTGCCATCAGTGCCGCTGGAGGAGGCAATCAGCCCCAGCATTTT. The chain couples TRBV10-3 to TRBJ1-5; D remains unclear. The V gene's germline CDR1 is ENHRY and CDR2 SYGVKD. The CDR3 runs to 15 residues. V lost 4 bases to trimming and J lost 2 bases, with 12 bases between them.

For the CDR3, the DNA is TGTGCCAGCAGCTTTCGGGGAGGAGGGAACACTGAAGCTTTCTTT. Translating gives CASSFRGGGNTEAFF. J is TRBJ1-1 and V is TRBV3-1 (or the pseudogene TRBV3-2); D uncertain. The CDR3 spans 15 residues. CDR1 LGHDT and CDR2 YNNKEL come from the germline V gene (reference sequence). The V end lost 5 bases, the J end lost 1 base, and 14 bases lay between the germline ends.

The J gene is TRBJ2-3, the V gene TRBV5-1; TRBD2 is a possible D gene (5 bases). Germline lookup yields CDR1 SGHRS and CDR2 YFSETQ. This CDR3 contains 15 residues. The V and J ends lost 0 bases and 2 bases respectively, with 10 bases between them. CDR3 sequence reads: CASSLGAGITDTQYF. The CDR3 nucleotides are TGCGCCAGCAGCTTGGGGGCGGGTATCACAGATACGCAGTATTTT. Filled out from reference TRBV5-1 and TRBJ2-3, the complete variable domain reads KAGVTQTPRYLIKTRGQQVTLSCSPISGHRSVSWYQQTPGQGLQFLFEYFSETQRNKGNFPGRFSGRQFSNSRSEMNVSTLELGDSALYLCASSLGAGITDTQYFGPGTRLTVL.

The chain links TRBV19 to TRBJ2-2; 8 bases fit TRBD1. The CDR3 has 16 amino acids. The germline gives CDR1 LNHDA, CDR2 SQIVND (reference sequence). V dropped 7 bases and J dropped 2; count of bases not matched to a gene: 9. Here the CDR3 reads CASTLSRGRNTGELFF. The CDR3 coding sequence is TGTGCCAGTACCCTATCCAGGGGGCGCAACACCGGGGAGCTGTTTTTT. Combining the CDR3 with reference TRBV19 and TRBJ2-2 gives the whole variable domain DGGITQSPKYLFRKEGQNVTLSCEQNLNHDAMYWYRQDPGQGLRLIYYSQIVNDFQKGDIAEGYSVSREKKESFPLTVTSAQKNPTAFYLCASTLSRGRNTGELFFGEGSRLTVL.

This clone has a single count. The rearrangement joins TRBV7-2 to TRBJ1-1; tentatively, D is TRBD1 (6 bases). V lost 4 bases to trimming and J lost 0 bases, with 15 bases between them. Germline CDR1 reads SGHTA; CDR2 reads FQGNSA. The CDR3 loop spans 16 amino acids. The CDR3 region is CASSSSAGQLNTEAFF. For the CDR3, the DNA is TGTGCCAGCAGCTCGTCAGCGGGACAACTGAACACTGAAGCTTTCTTT.

This clone was detected only a few times. The chain uses TRBV19 and TRBJ1-1, with 7 bases fitting TRBD1. Germline CDR1 reads LNHDA; CDR2 reads SQIVND (reference sequence). The CDR3 is 14 residues long. V shed 3 bases, J shed 10 bases, and the junction held 11 bases outside the gene matches. The chain's CDR3 is CASSIRRGQSGAFF. CDR3 DNA sequence: TGTGCCAGTAGTATTCGGAGGGGGCAAAGCGGAGCTTTCTTT. Full variable domain (remainder filled in from reference TRBV19 and TRBJ1-1): DGGITQSPKYLFRKEGQNVTLSCEQNLNHDAMYWYRQDPGQGLRLIYYSQIVNDFQKGDIAEGYSVSREKKESFPLTVTSAQKNPTAFYLCASSIRRGQSGAFFGQGTRLTVV.

The chain recombines TRBV10-3 with TRBJ2-7, with 12 bases identical to TRBD2. The CDR3 length is 14 residues. Germline V gene sequence: CDR1 ENHRY, CDR2 SYGVKD. With 5 bases clipped from V and 7 bases from J, the junction kept 6 bases outside the gene matches. The CDR3 nucleotides read TGTGCCATCAGTTCGACTAGCGGGAGCAATGAGCAGTACTTC. Protein product: CAISSTSGSNEQYF.

This chain uses TRBV2 with TRBJ1-6; 7 nucleotides line up with TRBD1. In germline, CDR1 is SNHLY, CDR2 FYNNEI. V dropped 8 bases and J dropped 9; count of bases not matched to a gene: 7. The CDR3 totals 13 residues. CDR3 protein: CASLQGSASPLHF. CDR3 DNA sequence: TGTGCCAGCCTACAGGGGAGTGCTTCACCCCTCCACTTT.

The CDR3, as DNA: TGCGCCAGCAGCCCTCGCCCCGGGACTAGCCGCTCCTACAATGAGCAGTTCTTC. Translating it yields CASSPRPGTSRSYNEQFF. The J gene is TRBJ2-1, the V gene TRBV5-1; 9 bases line up with TRBD2. The V gene end was trimmed by 4 bases and the J gene end by 0 bases; junction bases not matched to a gene: 11. The V gene's germline CDR1 is SGHRS and CDR2 YFSETQ. CDR3 length: 18 residues.

The CDR3 is CASSQGPSSTYEQYF. In DNA, the CDR3 is TGTGCCAGCAGCCAAGGTCCCAGTTCGACCTACGAGCAGTACTTC. The J gene is TRBJ2-7, the V gene TRBV3-1 (or the pseudogene TRBV3-2); unclear D gene. The CDR3 is 15 amino acids. V was clipped by 1 base and J by 2 bases, with 12 bases between them. CDR1 is LGHDT and CDR2 is YNNKEL in the germline V gene (reference sequence).

The J gene is TRBJ1-2, the V gene TRBV7-2; weak D call: TRBD1 (5 bases). Per the germline V gene, CDR1 is SGHTA and CDR2 is FQGNSA. The ends were cut back, 5 bases at V and 0 bases at J, with 19 bases in the middle. The CDR3 is made up of 17 amino acids. Written as DNA, the CDR3 is TGTGCCAGCAGCCTAGGAGGGCGGGGCGCCCCTAACTATGGCTACACCTTC. It specifies CASSLGGRGAPNYGYTF.

In its sample, this clone was seen once. V gene TRBV19 combines with J gene TRBJ2-5; 14 bases map to TRBD2. The CDR3 has 16 amino acids. Germline V gives CDR1 LNHDA, CDR2 SQIVND (reference sequence). V lost 3 bases and J lost 1; bases outside the gene matches: 1. CDR3 bases: TGTGCCAGTAGTATCGGACTAGCGGGGGGCCAAGAGACCCAGTACTTC. It codes for CASSIGLAGGQETQYF.

The chain employs TRBV25-1 and TRBJ2-2; D is possibly TRBD2 (6 bases). The germline V and J ends were trimmed by 7 bases and 6 bases, with 12 bases remaining between them. The CDR3 length is 13 residues. In germline, CDR1 is MGHDK, CDR2 SYGVNS. Here the CDR3 reads CASTTGGSGELFF. The CDR3 DNA sequence: TGTGCCAGCACTACCGGGGGTTCCGGGGAGCTGTTTTTT.

The V gene is TRBV5-1, the J gene TRBJ2-5, with 13 bases matching TRBD2. In germline, CDR1 is SGHRS, CDR2 YFSETQ. The CDR3 consists of 15 residues. V lost 2 bases and J lost 5; bases outside the gene matches: 3. In nucleotides, the CDR3 is TGCGCCAGCAGCTTCGGGACTAGCGGGGTGGAGACCCAGTACTTC. Protein product: CASSFGTSGVETQYF.

This chain links TRBV12-1 with TRBJ2-5; TRBD1, the D gene given by the table, was not confirmed from the DNA. TRBV12-1 is a known pseudogene. The CDR3 length is 17 residues. As DNA, the CDR3 is TGTGCCAGCAGCCCTCACGACCGGACAGGGGGCGAAGAGACCCAGTACTTC. Translating it yields CASSPHDRTGGEETQYF.